Listed below are T cell receptor beta chains from one sample, sequenced in a study of graft-versus-host responses after intestinal transplantation. Here immunoSEQ multiplex PCR was the method, and the copy in TCRdb shows in-frame clones only, minus some. The table records 95,000 to 150,000 clones, 85% to 95% of them present only once. Their antigens remain unidentified. The sequencing here drew on unstimulated CD8+ T cells sorted from spleen or lymph node cells, taken before intestinal transplant. The receptors originated from a human donor who received an intestinal transplant. The CDR3 runs from the conserved cysteine through the conserved F or W. A D gene is named only where the DNA matches it firmly. Clone size appears in some rows only: once, few, many, or a class for an expanded clone.

clone_size cdr3_length j_call v_call d_call cdr3_nt cdr3_aa
- 17 TRBJ2-2 TRBV4-1 - TGCGCCAGCAGCCAAGAATTGACCGGGGTACACACCGGGGAGCTGTTTTTT CASSQELTGVHTGELFF
- 16 TRBJ1-5 TRBV7-9 TRBD1 TGTGCCAGCAGCTTCGGGGGACAGTATAGCAATCAGCCCCAGCATTTT CASSFGGQYSNQPQHF
few 17 TRBJ2-1 TRBV5-6 TRBD2 TGTGCCAGCAGCTTGGAATGGGGGGAGGGTCGGTACAATGAGCAGTTCTTC CASSLEWGEGRYNEQFF
- 15 TRBJ2-1 TRBV12-5 - TGTGCTAGTGCCCTCCCGGAGGGCGGATTCAATGAGCAGTTCTTC CASALPEGGFNEQFF
- 17 TRBJ2-2 TRBV21-1 - TGTGCCAGCAGCAAAATGAGGGCAGGGGGCAGGGCCGGGGAGCTGTTTTTT CASSKMRAGGRAGELFF
once 14 TRBJ2-7 TRBV4-2 - TGTGCCAGCAGCCAGAAGACCGGATCCTACGAGCAGTACTTC CASSQKTGSYEQYF
- 16 TRBJ2-7 TRBV28 TRBD1 TGTGCCAGCAGTTTGCCACGACAGGGACCCTCCTACGAGCAGTACTTC CASSLPRQGPSYEQYF
- 16 TRBJ2-3 TRBV5-4 - TGTGCCAGCAGCTTGATCGGCGGGGCTAGCACAGATACGCAGTATTTT CASSLIGGASTDTQYF
- 15 TRBJ2-7 TRBV28 TRBD1 TGTGCCAGCAGATCTCCGGGACAGGGCCCCTACGAGCAGTACTTC CASRSPGQGPYEQYF
- 13 TRBJ2-1 TRBV28 - TGTGCCAGCAGTTGGGGACTCCCTAATGAGCAGTTCTTC CASSWGLPNEQFF
- 13 TRBJ1-2 TRBV7-3 - TGTGCCAGCAGCCGAGGGGCAGGGGATGGCTACACCTTC CASSRGAGDGYTF
- 12 TRBJ1-1 TRBV19 - TGTGCCAGTAGTATGGGAAACACTGAAGCTTTCTTT CASSMGNTEAFF
- 14 TRBJ2-7 TRBV6-1 TRBD1 TGTGCCAGCAGTCTTAGGGACAGTCGATACGAGCAGTACTTC CASSLRDSRYEQYF
- 18 TRBJ2-3 TRBV13 TRBD2 TGTGCCAGCAGCTTCGTAACCAGGGCTAGCGGGTCTACAGATACGCAGTATTTT CASSFVTRASGSTDTQYF
- 14 TRBJ1-5 TRBV7-9 - TGTGCCAGCAGCCCGTCTAGGGCCCAGCAGCCCCAGCATTTT CASSPSRAQQPQHF
- 15 TRBJ2-1 TRBV5-5 TRBD1 TGTGCCAGCAGCGCGCCCGGGACAGGGGACAATGAGCAGTTCTTC CASSAPGTGDNEQFF
- 15 TRBJ2-7 TRBV7-7 - TGTGCCAGCAGCTTAGGGATCGGGGCCTCCTACGAGCAGTACTTC CASSLGIGASYEQYF
- 15 TRBJ2-5 TRBV9 - TGTGCCAGCAGCGTAGAAGGGGGTGGGGTGGAGACCCAGTACTTC CASSVEGGGVETQYF
few 16 TRBJ2-2 TRBV19 - TGTGCCAGTAGTACCCCTTGGACAGCTAACACCGGGGAGCTGTTTTTT CASSTPWTANTGELFF
- 14 TRBJ1-6 TRBV28 - TGTGCCAGCAGTTCCGGGGAGGGGGAAGGACCCCTCCACTTT CASSSGEGEGPLHF
- 14 TRBJ2-7 TRBV4-3 - TGCGCCAGCAGCCAAGAAACCTATTCCTACGAGCAGTACTTC CASSQETYSYEQYF
- 12 TRBJ2-2 TRBV4-1 - TGCGCCAGCAGCCAAATAACCGGGGAGCTGTTTTTT CASSQITGELFF
- 15 TRBJ1-1 TRBV18 TRBD1 TGTGCCAGCTCACCGCAGGGGGGTCCTTCCACTGAAGCTTTCTTT CASSPQGGPSTEAFF
- 16 TRBJ2-7 TRBV5-1 TRBD2 TGCGCCAGCAGCTTGACTAGCGGGAGCGCGGGAGGCGAGCAGTACTTC CASSLTSGSAGGEQYF
- 18 TRBJ2-7 TRBV5-5 TRBD1 TGTGCCAGCAGCGCTGAAAGTAGCTTTGCAGGGGGCCCCAACGAGCAGTACTTC CASSAESSFAGGPNEQYF
- 16 TRBJ1-4 TRBV5-1 - TGCGCCAGCAGCTCGACATTTACAGGGCCCGTAAAGAAACTGTTTTTT CASSSTFTGPVKKLFF
- 13 TRBJ2-3 TRBV9 - TGTGCCAGCAGCTCAAGAGGCCCAGATACGCAGTATTTT CASSSRGPDTQYF
- 15 TRBJ2-2 TRBV7-9 - TGTGCCAGCAGCTTCTTCGGTCAGGGCGCCGGGGAGCTGTTTTTT CASSFFGQGAGELFF
- 12 TRBJ2-7 TRBV6-5 - TGTGCCAGCAGTTACTCGGGCTCCGAGCAGTACTTC CASSYSGSEQYF
- 13 TRBJ1-1 TRBV7-9 - TGTGCCAGCAAGGGCGGGGGGAACACTGAAGCTTTCTTT CASKGGGNTEAFF
- 17 TRBJ2-3 TRBV9 - TGTGCCAGCAGCGTCAAAGAAGCGGGCCTTAGCACAGATACGCAGTATTTT CASSVKEAGLSTDTQYF
- 14 TRBJ2-7 TRBV5-6 - TGTGCCAGCAGCTTGGTTGGGACGGACTACGAGCAGTACTTC CASSLVGTDYEQYF
- 15 TRBJ2-3 TRBV5-1 TRBD2 TGCGCCAGCGGACTAGCGGGAGGGAGCACAGATACGCAGTATTTT CASGLAGGSTDTQYF
- 11 TRBJ2-5 TRBV13 - TGTGCCAGCAGCTATAAAGAGACCCAGTACTTC CASSYKETQYF
- 14 TRBJ1-5 TRBV5-6 - TGTGCCAGCAGCTTGGTCGGGTGGGATCAGCCCCAGCATTTT CASSLVGWDQPQHF
- 16 TRBJ2-5 TRBV5-6 TRBD1 TGTGCCAGCAGCTACGGGACAGGGGGCTTGGGAGAGACCCAGTACTTC CASSYGTGGLGETQYF
- 14 TRBJ2-5 TRBV6-5 - TGTGCCAGCAGTGCTGAGGGGGTAATTGAGACCCAGTACTTC CASSAEGVIETQYF
- 18 TRBJ2-4 TRBV27 TRBD1 TGTGCCAGCAGCCTTATAAGACAGGGGACGGGGTCCAAAAACATTCAGTACTTC CASSLIRQGTGSKNIQYF
- 17 TRBJ2-5 TRBV27 TRBD2 TGTGCCAGCAGCTCTGGTCTGGGACTAGCGGGAGTTGAGACCCAGTACTTC CASSSGLGLAGVETQYF
once 10 TRBJ2-1 TRBV6-1 - TGTGCCAGCAGTGACAATGAGCAGTTCTTC CASSDNEQFF
- 19 TRBJ2-3 TRBV7-2 TRBD1 TGTGCCAGCAGCTTAGGAGACAGGGCCCTCCTCCCACTCACAGATACGCAGTATTTT CASSLGDRALLPLTDTQYF
- 15 TRBJ2-7 TRBV30 TRBD2 TGTGCCTGGAGTGTACCACTAGCGGACCTCTACGAGCAGTACTTC CAWSVPLADLYEQYF
- 14 TRBJ2-2 TRBV9 TRBD2 TGTGCCAGCAGCGCTAGCGGGAGCTCCGGGGAGCTGTTTTTT CASSASGSSGELFF